This TCR beta chain appears in the sequencing data of a study of blood T cells in healthy people across ages. Looking at the study overall: With template switching, about one barcoded beta molecule was captured per two T cells. Study-level findings and limits: Roughly linear age-related decline in beta diversity appeared, significant by age about 40.

With 0 bases removed from V and 9 bases from J, the gap between germline ends came to 22 bases. This CDR3 is 17 amino acids long. The germline V gene has CDR1 SGHRS and CDR2 YFSETQ. On this clonotype itself: The antigen is unknown.

Combining a sample-barcoded 5' primer with a J-beta primer mix, a second PCR ran for roughly 7 to 11 cycles. Every cDNA was tagged by a template-switch adaptor with 12 random nucleotides. In TCRdb, the 5' RACE reads were re-called with MiXCR into one record per CDR3 protein. The sample has 1.8 million or so distinct CDR3 sequences, approximately 39% seen once. Input material: blood. The chain employs TRBV5-1 and TRBJ2-1; perhaps TRBD1 as D (6 bases). The clonotype originates from a human donor in good health. The CDR3 loop is CASSLGIRDKGRREQFF. CDR3 coding DNA: TGCGCCAGCAGCTTGGGAATCCGGGACAAGGGTCGCCGTGAGCAGTTCTTC.